Listed below are T cell receptor beta chains from one sample, sequenced in a study of cytomegalovirus exposure and HLA in healthy donors. TCRdb keeps only in-frame clones here, not all; method: immunoSEQ multiplex PCR. Of about 120,000 clones listed, 77% are singletons. Sequenced material: PBMCs. The receptors were sampled from a man between 50 and 59 years old in good health and CMV-seropositive. Both conserved end residues are part of each CDR3. A D gene is named only where the DNA matches it firmly. For some rows the clone size is stated as once, few or many, or as a class when expanded; others skip it.

J gene,D gene,clone size,V gene,CDR3 protein,CDR3 DNA
TRBJ2-7,TRBD1,few,TRBV6-5,CATSRGRGPYEQYF,TGTGCCACCTCCAGAGGCAGGGGGCCCTACGAGCAGTACTTC
TRBJ1-2,NA,few,TRBV2,CASSGAGHYGYTF,TGTGCCAGCAGTGGTGCAGGGCACTATGGCTACACCTTC
TRBJ2-3,TRBD2,NA,TRBV6-1,CASSDETSGKDTQYF,TGTGCCAGCAGTGATGAGACTAGCGGGAAAGATACGCAGTATTTT
TRBJ1-4,TRBD1,NA,TRBV15,CATSSPGTGIGEKLFF,TGTGCCACCAGCAGTCCCGGGACAGGGATAGGGGAAAAACTGTTTTTT
TRBJ2-5,NA,NA,TRBV9,CASSVGVGETQYF,TGTGCCAGCAGCGTAGGAGTGGGCGAGACCCAGTACTTC
TRBJ1-1,NA,NA,TRBV28,CASTTGTQNTEAFF,TGTGCCAGCACTACCGGGACACAAAACACTGAAGCTTTCTTT
TRBJ2-1,TRBD2,NA,TRBV9,CASSGLAPYNEQFF,TGTGCCAGCAGCGGACTAGCCCCATACAATGAGCAGTTCTTC
TRBJ1-2,NA,NA,TRBV28,CASSLSNSYGYTF,TGTGCCAGCAGCTTGTCCAACAGTTATGGCTACACCTTC
TRBJ1-1,NA,NA,TRBV6-1,CATKLNTEAFF,TGTGCCACCAAATTGAACACTGAAGCTTTCTTT
TRBJ2-7,TRBD2,NA,TRBV6-6,CASTQREGLGSEQYF,TGTGCCAGTACGCAGCGGGAGGGCCTAGGGAGCGAGCAGTACTTC
TRBJ2-1,TRBD2,NA,TRBV28,CASSQIRGAYNEQFF,TGTGCCAGCAGTCAGATCCGGGGGGCCTACAATGAGCAGTTCTTC
TRBJ2-1,TRBD1,once,TRBV4-3,CASSQDPQGAAYNEQFF,TGCGCCAGCAGCCAAGACCCCCAGGGGGCGGCCTACAATGAGCAGTTCTTC
TRBJ1-1,NA,few,TRBV5-6,CASSRDRMNTEAFF,TGTGCCAGCAGCCGAGACAGGATGAACACTGAAGCTTTCTTT
TRBJ1-2,TRBD1,NA,TRBV27,CASSQGATYGYTF,TGTGCCAGTTCACAGGGGGCTACGTATGGCTACACCTTC
TRBJ1-1,NA,NA,TRBV7-8,CASSLGTAGVNTEAFF,TGTGCCAGCAGCTTAGGAACAGCAGGGGTGAACACTGAAGCTTTCTTT
TRBJ1-4,NA,NA,TRBV6-1,CASSDGGLGEKLFF,TGTGCCAGCAGTGACGGGGGATTAGGTGAAAAACTGTTTTTT
TRBJ1-6,TRBD1,NA,TRBV28,CASSPGTGSSYNSPLHF,TGTGCCAGCAGTCCAGGGACAGGGAGCTCCTATAATTCCCCCCTCCACTTT
TRBJ1-5,TRBD1,few,TRBV10-2,CASSFDRGGGQPQHF,TGCGCCAGCAGTTTCGACAGGGGCGGAGGTCAGCCCCAGCATTTT
TRBJ1-2,TRBD1,NA,TRBV5-4,CASSPGLEGAAGYTF,TGTGCCAGCAGCCCCGGACTGGAGGGGGCGGCTGGCTACACCTTC
TRBJ1-1,NA,NA,TRBV18,CASAEGQYTEAFF,TGTGCCAGCGCTGAGGGCCAGTACACTGAAGCTTTCTTT
TRBJ1-6,NA,once,TRBV4-1,CASSLKRRLESSYNSPLHF,TGCGCCAGCAGCCTCAAACGTCGACTGGAGAGCTCCTATAATTCACCCCTCCACTTT
TRBJ2-3,NA,NA,TRBV7-3,CASSLSGIDTDTQYF,TGTGCCAGCAGCTTATCGGGGATAGACACAGATACGCAGTATTTT
TRBJ1-6,TRBD1,NA,TRBV19,CASRTETGTGNSPLHF,TGTGCCAGTAGAACCGAGACCGGGACAGGGAATTCACCCCTCCACTTT
TRBJ2-7,NA,NA,TRBV2,CASSEASAYEQYF,TGTGCCAGCAGTGAGGCTAGCGCCTACGAGCAGTACTTC
TRBJ1-6,NA,NA,TRBV28,CASTLRGGKGSPLHF,TGTGCCAGCACCCTCCGGGGGGGAAAGGGCTCACCCCTCCACTTT
TRBJ1-5,NA,NA,TRBV7-9,CASSPGAGSLRHF,TGTGCCAGCAGCCCAGGGGCAGGGTCCCTACGGCATTTT
TRBJ1-2,NA,once,TRBV14,CASSDSTNYGYTF,TGTGCCAGCAGTGACAGCACTAACTATGGCTACACCTTC
TRBJ1-6,NA,NA,TRBV7-2,CASGGSGSPLHF,TGTGCCAGCGGGGGGTCCGGGTCACCCCTCCACTTT
TRBJ1-1,TRBD1,NA,TRBV5-1,CASSATGGSGTEAFF,TGCGCCAGCAGCGCGACAGGGGGCTCGGGCACTGAAGCTTTCTTT
TRBJ2-7,TRBD1,once,TRBV5-1,CASTGQGNGPYEQYF,TGCGCCAGCACCGGACAGGGGAACGGCCCCTACGAGCAGTACTTC
TRBJ1-1,NA,NA,TRBV5-4,CASSLGWGSPAFF,TGTGCCAGCAGCTTGGGATGGGGCAGTCCGGCTTTCTTT
TRBJ1-2,NA,NA,TRBV5-6,CASSLGQGYTF,TGTGCCAGCAGCTTGGGGCAGGGTTACACCTTC
TRBJ1-1,NA,NA,TRBV10-2,CASSENSLMNTEAFF,TGCGCCAGCAGTGAGAACAGTCTTATGAACACTGAAGCTTTCTTT
TRBJ1-1,TRBD1,NA,TRBV18,CASSPLGTGRTEAFF,TGTGCCAGCTCACCGCTCGGGACAGGGAGAACTGAAGCTTTCTTT
TRBJ2-7,TRBD2,NA,TRBV9,CASSATGTSAEQYF,TGTGCCAGCAGCGCAACAGGGACTAGCGCCGAGCAGTACTTC
TRBJ2-7,TRBD1,NA,TRBV28,CASSFPQTGDGDEQYF,TGTGCCAGCAGTTTTCCCCAGACAGGGGATGGCGACGAGCAGTACTTC
TRBJ1-2,TRBD1,NA,TRBV7-2,CASSLARQGAANYGYTF,TGTGCCAGCAGCTTAGCAAGACAGGGGGCAGCTAACTATGGCTACACCTTC
TRBJ2-7,NA,NA,TRBV5-6,CASSLSDRREQYF,TGTGCCAGCAGCTTGTCCGACAGAAGGGAGCAGTACTTC
TRBJ1-2,NA,NA,TRBV30,CAGAGPNYGYTF,TGTGCCGGGGCAGGGCCTAACTATGGCTACACCTTC
TRBJ1-1,NA,once,TRBV19,CASSIRSEPGAFF,TGTGCCAGTAGTATACGTTCCGAACCCGGAGCTTTCTTT
TRBJ2-3,TRBD2,NA,TRBV30,CAWRKRSSGLGTQYF,TGTGCCTGGAGAAAACGGTCTAGCGGCCTCGGGACGCAGTATTTT
TRBJ2-1,NA,NA,TRBV28,CASSSYRETNEQFF,TGTGCCAGCAGTTCATACAGGGAAACCAATGAGCAGTTCTTC
TRBJ1-5,NA,NA,TRBV27,CASSSILQGKGQPQHF,TGTGCCAGCAGTTCGATCCTACAGGGCAAAGGTCAGCCCCAGCATTTT
TRBJ2-2,TRBD1,NA,TRBV28,CASSFPTGGGTGELFF,TGTGCCAGCAGTTTCCCGACAGGGGGCGGCACCGGGGAGCTGTTTTTT
TRBJ1-1,NA,NA,TRBV9,CASSNYNTEAFF,TGTGCCAGCAGCAACTATAACACTGAAGCTTTCTTT
TRBJ1-5,NA,NA,TRBV11-2,CASSFRGSNQPQHF,TGTGCCAGCAGCTTCAGGGGTAGCAATCAGCCCCAGCATTTT
TRBJ2-3,NA,few,TRBV5-4,CASSPLGGDTQYF,TGTGCCAGCAGCCCGCTGGGGGGAGATACGCAGTATTTT
TRBJ2-7,TRBD1,NA,TRBV19,CASRQGASEQYF,TGTGCCAGTCGACAGGGAGCGAGCGAGCAGTACTTC
TRBJ1-4,NA,NA,TRBV4-3,CASSQDRRGTSEKLFF,TGCGCCAGCAGCCAAGATAGGCGGGGCACTTCTGAAAAACTGTTTTTT
TRBJ2-5,NA,NA,TRBV5-6,CASSLAMETQYF,TGTGCCAGCAGCTTGGCCATGGAGACCCAGTACTTC